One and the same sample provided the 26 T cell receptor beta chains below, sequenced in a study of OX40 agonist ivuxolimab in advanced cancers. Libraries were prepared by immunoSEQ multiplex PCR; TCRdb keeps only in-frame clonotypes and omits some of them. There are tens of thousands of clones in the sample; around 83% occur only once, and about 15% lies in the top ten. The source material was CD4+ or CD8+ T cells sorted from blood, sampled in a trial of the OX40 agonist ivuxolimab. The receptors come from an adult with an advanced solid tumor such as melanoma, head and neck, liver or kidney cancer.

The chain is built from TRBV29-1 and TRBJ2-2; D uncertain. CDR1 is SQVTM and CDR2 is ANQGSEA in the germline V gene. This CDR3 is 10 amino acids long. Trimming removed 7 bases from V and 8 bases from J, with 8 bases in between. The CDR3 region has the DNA TGCAGCGGCATCTGGGGGGAGCTGTTTTTT. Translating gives CSGIWGELFF.

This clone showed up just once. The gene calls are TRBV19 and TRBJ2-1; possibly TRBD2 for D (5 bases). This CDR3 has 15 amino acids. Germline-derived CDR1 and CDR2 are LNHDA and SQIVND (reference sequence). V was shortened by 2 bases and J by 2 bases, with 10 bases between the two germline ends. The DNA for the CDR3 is TGTGCCAGTAGTATAAGAGCGGAACCCTACAATGAGCAGTTCTTC. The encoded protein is CASSIRAEPYNEQFF.

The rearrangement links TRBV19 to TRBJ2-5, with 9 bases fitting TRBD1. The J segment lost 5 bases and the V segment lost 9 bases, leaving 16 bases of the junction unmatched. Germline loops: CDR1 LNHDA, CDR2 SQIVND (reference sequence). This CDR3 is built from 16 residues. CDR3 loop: CASLKSTGGPSETQYF. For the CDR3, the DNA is TGTGCCAGCTTGAAATCTACAGGGGGCCCTAGCGAGACCCAGTACTTC.

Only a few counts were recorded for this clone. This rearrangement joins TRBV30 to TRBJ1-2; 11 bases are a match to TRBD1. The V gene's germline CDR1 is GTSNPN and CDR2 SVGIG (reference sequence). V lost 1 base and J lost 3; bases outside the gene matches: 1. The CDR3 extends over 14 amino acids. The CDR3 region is CAWSGTGGYYGYTF. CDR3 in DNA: TGTGCCTGGAGTGGGACAGGGGGCTACTATGGCTACACCTTC. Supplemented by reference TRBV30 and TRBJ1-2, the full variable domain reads SQTIHQWPATLVQPVGSPLSLECTVEGTSNPNLYWYRQAAGRGLQLLFYSVGIGQISSEVPQNLSASRPQDRQFILSSKKLLLSDSGFYLCAWSGTGGYYGYTFGSGTRLTVV.

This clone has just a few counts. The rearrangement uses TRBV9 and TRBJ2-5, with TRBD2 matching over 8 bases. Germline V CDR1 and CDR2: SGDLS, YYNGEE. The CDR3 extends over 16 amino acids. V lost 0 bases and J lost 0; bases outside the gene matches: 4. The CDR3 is CASSVEGTRDQETQYF. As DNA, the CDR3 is TGTGCCAGCAGCGTAGAAGGGACTAGGGACCAAGAGACCCAGTACTTC.

This chain's CDR3 is CAINYSNQPQHF. In DNA form, the CDR3 reads TGTGCCATCAATTATAGCAATCAGCCCCAGCATTTT. This chain connects TRBV10-3 to TRBJ1-5; D uncertain. CDR3 length: 12 amino acids. V lost 7 bases to trimming and J lost 0 bases, with 4 bases between them. Per the germline V gene, CDR1 is ENHRY and CDR2 is SYGVKD.

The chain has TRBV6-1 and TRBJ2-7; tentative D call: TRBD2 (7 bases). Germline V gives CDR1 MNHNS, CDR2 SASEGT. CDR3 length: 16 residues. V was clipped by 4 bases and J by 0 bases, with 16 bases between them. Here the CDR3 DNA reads TGTGCCAGCAGTGGGAGAGGGGGGGGGAGCTCCTACGAGCAGTACTTC. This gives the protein CASSGRGGGSSYEQYF.

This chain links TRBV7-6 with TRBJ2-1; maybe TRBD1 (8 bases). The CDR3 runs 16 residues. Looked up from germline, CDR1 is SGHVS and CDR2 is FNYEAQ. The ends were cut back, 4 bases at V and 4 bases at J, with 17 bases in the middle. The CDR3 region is CASSWGGGQAYNEQFF. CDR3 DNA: TGTGCCAGCAGCTGGGGCGGGGGACAGGCATACAATGAGCAGTTCTTC.

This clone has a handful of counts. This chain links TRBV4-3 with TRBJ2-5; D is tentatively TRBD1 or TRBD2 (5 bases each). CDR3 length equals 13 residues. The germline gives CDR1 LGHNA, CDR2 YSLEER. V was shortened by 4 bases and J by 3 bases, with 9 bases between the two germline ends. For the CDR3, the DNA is TGCGCCAGCAGCCCGGAGGACAAAGAGACCCAGTACTTC. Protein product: CASSPEDKETQYF.

CDR3 nucleotide sequence: TGCGCCAGCAGTCGGGGCAGTCAAGAGACCCAGTACTTC. Translation gives CASSRGSQETQYF. This chain uses TRBV4-3 with TRBJ2-5; either TRBD1 or TRBD2 may fit D (5 bases each). CDR1 and CDR2 (germline): LGHNA, YSLEER. CDR3 length: 13 residues. V gave up 6 bases and J gave up 2 bases, with 10 bases separating them.

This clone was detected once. CDR3 sequence (DNA): TGTGCCTCCGGACAGGTTTTTGAGACCCAGTACTTC. This encodes CASGQVFETQYF. This chain connects TRBV27 to TRBJ2-5; TRBD1 agrees at 7 bases. In germline, CDR1 is MNHEY, CDR2 SMNVEV (reference sequence). The J segment lost 5 bases and the V segment lost 11 bases, leaving 8 bases of the junction unmatched. CDR3 length: 12 amino acids.

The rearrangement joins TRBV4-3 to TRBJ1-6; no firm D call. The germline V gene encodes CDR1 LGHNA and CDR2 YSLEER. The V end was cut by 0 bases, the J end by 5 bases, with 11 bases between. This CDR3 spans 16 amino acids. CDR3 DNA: TGCGCCAGCAGCCAAGAGGGCCTGGCGAATAATTCACCCCTCCACTTT. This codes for CASSQEGLANNSPLHF.

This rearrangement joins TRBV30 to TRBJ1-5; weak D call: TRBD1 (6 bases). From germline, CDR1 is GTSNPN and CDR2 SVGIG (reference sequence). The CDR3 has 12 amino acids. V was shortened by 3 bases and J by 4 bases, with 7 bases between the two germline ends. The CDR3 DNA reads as TGTGCCTGGAGGACAGGTAATCAGCCCCAGCATTTT. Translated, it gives CAWRTGNQPQHF.

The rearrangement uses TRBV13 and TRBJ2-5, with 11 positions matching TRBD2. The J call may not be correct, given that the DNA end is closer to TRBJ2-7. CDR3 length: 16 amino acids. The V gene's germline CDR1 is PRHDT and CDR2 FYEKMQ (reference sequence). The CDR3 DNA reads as TGTGCCAGCAGCTGGCCCCTAGCGGGAGGCACCTACGAGCAGTACTTC. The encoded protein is CASSWPLAGGTYEQYF.

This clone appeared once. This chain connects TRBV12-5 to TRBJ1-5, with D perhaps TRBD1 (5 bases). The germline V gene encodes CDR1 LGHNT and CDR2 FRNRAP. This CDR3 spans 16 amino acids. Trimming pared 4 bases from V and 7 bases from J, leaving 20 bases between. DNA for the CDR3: TGTGCTAGTGGTTCCCCAATAGCAGGGATCTACCAGCCCCAGCATTTT. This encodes CASGSPIAGIYQPQHF.

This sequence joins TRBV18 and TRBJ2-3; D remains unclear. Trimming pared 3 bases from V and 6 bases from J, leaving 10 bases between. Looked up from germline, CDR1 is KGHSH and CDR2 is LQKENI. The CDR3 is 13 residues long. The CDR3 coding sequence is TGTGCCAGCTCACCCCACGAATTGGATACGCAGTATTTT. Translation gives CASSPHELDTQYF.

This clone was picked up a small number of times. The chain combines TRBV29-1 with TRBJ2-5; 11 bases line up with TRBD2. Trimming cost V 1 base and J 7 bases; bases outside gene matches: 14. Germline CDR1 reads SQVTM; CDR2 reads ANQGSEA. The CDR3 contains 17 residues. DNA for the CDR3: TGCAGCGTTGAAGGGGGGACTAGCGGAGTCCCCTGGGGGACCCAGTACTTC. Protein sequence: CSVEGGTSGVPWGTQYF.

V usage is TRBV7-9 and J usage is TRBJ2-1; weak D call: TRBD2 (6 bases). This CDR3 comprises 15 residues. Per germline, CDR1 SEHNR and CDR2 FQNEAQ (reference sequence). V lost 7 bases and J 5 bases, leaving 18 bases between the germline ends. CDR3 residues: CASTYLASDHNEQFF. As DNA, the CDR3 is TGTGCCAGCACCTACTTGGCTAGCGATCACAATGAGCAGTTCTTC.

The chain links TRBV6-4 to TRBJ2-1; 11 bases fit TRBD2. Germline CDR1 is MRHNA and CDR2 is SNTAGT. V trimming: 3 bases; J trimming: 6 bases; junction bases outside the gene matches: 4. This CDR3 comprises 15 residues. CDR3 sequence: CASSELAGGSNEQFF. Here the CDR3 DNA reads TGTGCCAGCAGTGAGCTAGCGGGGGGATCCAATGAGCAGTTCTTC.

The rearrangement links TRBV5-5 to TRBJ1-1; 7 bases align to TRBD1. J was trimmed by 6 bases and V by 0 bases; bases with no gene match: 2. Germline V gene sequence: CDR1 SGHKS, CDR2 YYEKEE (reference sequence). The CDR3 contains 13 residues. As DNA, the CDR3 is TGTGCCAGCAGCTTGGACAGGGGAGCTGAAGCTTTCTTT. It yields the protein CASSLDRGAEAFF.

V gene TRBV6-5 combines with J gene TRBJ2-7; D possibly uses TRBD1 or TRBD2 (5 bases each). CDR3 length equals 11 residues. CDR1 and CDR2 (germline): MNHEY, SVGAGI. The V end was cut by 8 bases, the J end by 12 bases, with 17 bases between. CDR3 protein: CASGPGTEGYF. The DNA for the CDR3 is TGTGCCAGCGGTCCCGGGACCGAGGGGTACTTC.

CDR3 in DNA: TGTGCCATCAGTGAGTCCGGTGCGTCCGCGTATGGCTACACCTTC. Translated, it gives CAISESGASAYGYTF. The chain links TRBV10-3 to TRBJ1-2; D remains unclear. V was clipped by 0 bases and J by 5 bases, with 13 bases between them. The CDR3 runs 15 residues. Germline-derived CDR1 and CDR2 are ENHRY and SYGVKD.

CDR3 coding DNA: TGCGCCAGCAGCCAAGAGCCGGGGGGGAACACCGGGGAGCTGTTTTTT. Protein: CASSQEPGGNTGELFF. The rearrangement joins TRBV4-3 to TRBJ2-2, with 7 bases aligning to TRBD2. Losses at the gene ends were 0 bases for V and 1 base for J; bases not matched to a gene: 2. The germline gives CDR1 LGHNA, CDR2 YSLEER. The CDR3 contains 16 residues.

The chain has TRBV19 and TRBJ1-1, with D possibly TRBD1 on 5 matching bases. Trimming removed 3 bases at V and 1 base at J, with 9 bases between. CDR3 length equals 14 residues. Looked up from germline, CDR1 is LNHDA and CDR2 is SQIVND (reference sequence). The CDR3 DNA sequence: TGTGCCAGTAGTATCCGACAGCAGAACACTGAAGCTTTCTTT. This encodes CASSIRQQNTEAFF.

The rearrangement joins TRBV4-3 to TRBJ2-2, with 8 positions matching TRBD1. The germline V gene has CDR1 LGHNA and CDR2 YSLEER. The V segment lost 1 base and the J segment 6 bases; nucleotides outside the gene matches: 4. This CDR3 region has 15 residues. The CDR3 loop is CASSQGTGKSGELFF. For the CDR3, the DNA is TGCGCCAGCAGCCAAGGGACAGGGAAGTCCGGGGAGCTGTTTTTT.

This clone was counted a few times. CDR3 amino acids: CASSLVGETQYF. CDR3 DNA: TGTGCCAGCAGCTTAGTAGGGGAGACCCAGTACTTC. The rearrangement links TRBV7-9 to TRBJ2-5, with no clear D. In germline, CDR1 is SEHNR, CDR2 FQNEAQ (reference sequence). V was trimmed by 1 base and J by 5 bases, leaving 5 bases between them. The CDR3 is 12 amino acids.